Shown below are 9 T cell receptor beta chains from a single sample sequenced in a study of blood T cell repertoires in COVID-19. This table comes from immunoSEQ multiplex PCR, and its TCRdb copy is limited to in-frame clones, with some not included. Counted here are 400,000 to 550,000 clones, roughly 91% occurring once; the ten biggest clones make up 4% to 5.5%. Sequenced material: peripheral blood. Every receptor here comes from a woman between 25 and 40 years old with acute or convalescent COVID-19.

The DNA for the CDR3 is TGTGCCACCGCGAACCCGGTGACAGGGACTGGCTACACCTTC. Translating it yields CATANPVTGTGYTF. The gene calls are TRBV10-3 and TRBJ1-2; the match to TRBD1 covers 7 bases. CDR1 and CDR2 (germline): ENHRY, SYGVKD. CDR3 size: 14 residues. The junction had 15 bases not matched to a gene; V was cut back by 10 bases and J by 7 bases.

The V and J genes are TRBV11-2 and TRBJ1-4, with no clear D. V lost 5 bases and J 8 bases, leaving 15 bases between the germline ends. The CDR3 extends over 14 amino acids. Looked up from germline, CDR1 is SGHAT and CDR2 is FQNNGV. The CDR3 DNA reads TGTGCCAGCAGCCCAAGTGGGCGGGCAGAAAAACTGTTTTTT. Translation gives CASSPSGRAEKLFF.

The chain has TRBV5-1 and TRBJ2-1; D not resolved. V was shortened by 5 bases and J by 10 bases, with 22 bases between the two germline ends. CDR1 and CDR2 (germline): SGHRS, YFSETQ. The CDR3 covers 15 residues. CDR3 region: CASRAQSEVALEQFF. CDR3 in DNA: TGCGCCAGCAGGGCACAATCCGAGGTAGCACTCGAGCAGTTCTTC.

The chain uses TRBV20-1 and TRBJ2-7; 8 nucleotides agree with TRBD2. The J segment lost 3 bases and the V segment lost 3 bases, leaving 10 bases of the junction unmatched. This CDR3 contains 15 residues. Germline V CDR1 and CDR2: DFQATT, SNEGSKA (reference sequence). CDR3 DNA: TGCAGTGCTAGTGGAGGGCGGGGGGCTAACTACGAGCAGTACTTC. Translating it yields CSASGGRGANYEQYF.

The V gene is TRBV6-2 or TRBV6-3, the J gene TRBJ2-3, with D maybe TRBD2 (5 bases). The CDR3 consists of 15 residues. CDR1 is MNHEY, CDR2 SVGEGT, per germline. Trimming stripped 0 bases from V and 7 bases from J, with 14 bases between. CDR3 residues: CASSYSGKLGHTQYF. The CDR3 coding sequence is TGTGCCAGCAGTTACTCGGGCAAACTAGGCCATACGCAGTATTTT.

The chain links TRBV5-6 to TRBJ2-1; TRBD2 agrees at 7 bases. CDR1 SGHDT and CDR2 YYEEEE come from the germline V gene. Trimming at V came to 4 bases and at J to 2 bases, leaving 6 bases not matched to a gene. This CDR3 has 15 residues. CDR3 loop: CASSSGSGPYNEQFF. The CDR3 nucleotides read TGTGCCAGCAGCAGTGGTAGCGGGCCCTACAATGAGCAGTTCTTC.

This clone turned up a few times. The chain joins TRBV19 to TRBJ1-3; unclear D gene. The CDR3 runs to 15 residues. V was cut by 3 bases and J by 2 bases, with 11 bases left in between. Germline-derived CDR1 and CDR2 are LNHDA and SQIVND (reference sequence). In DNA, the CDR3 is TGTGCCAGTAGTATCCGCTCCGGGGCTGGAAACACCATATATTTT. It yields the protein CASSIRSGAGNTIYF.

This chain joins TRBV24-1 and TRBJ1-1, with 7 bases lining up with TRBD1. Germline assignment: CDR1 KGHDR and CDR2 SFDVKD. The CDR3 is 14 amino acids. The ends lost 5 bases at V and 4 bases at J; junction bases unmatched: 6. CDR3 in DNA: TGTGCCACCAGTGCCGCCGACAGGGTCACTGAAGCTTTCTTT. As protein: CATSAADRVTEAFF.

This chain connects TRBV5-1 to TRBJ1-4; TRBD1 agrees at 10 bases. The CDR3 runs to 15 residues. The J segment lost 8 bases and the V segment lost 2 bases, leaving 6 bases of the junction unmatched. Germline CDR1 and CDR2: SGHRS and YFSETQ. The CDR3 here is CASSFTQGQGEKLFF. As DNA, the CDR3 is TGCGCCAGCAGCTTCACACAGGGACAGGGGGAAAAACTGTTTTTT.